This paragraph covers one T cell receptor (beta chain) sequence. Its antigen has not been determined. No quality values exist for individual bases; no much larger clone is one base distant. Using the deep immunoSEQ assay, multiplex PCR amplified TCR CDR3 regions from genomic DNA. Extracted genomic DNA from each cell subset was distributed evenly across all wells of several immunoSEQ 96-well plates, and each plate was treated as a replicate. For sorted subsets, around 0.2 ug genomic DNA, equal to about 30,000 T cell genomes, was loaded into each replicate PCR. Purified libraries were measured with a Qubit 3.0 fluorometer, size-checked on a Bioanalyzer 2100, and measured again with the KAPA Library Quantification kit. Each immunoSEQ 96-well plate was sequenced on its own single-read 150-cycle Illumina NextSeq 550 flow cell. As for the authors' bioinformatics: Because only junctional sequences without quality scores were contained in the immunoSEQ output, filtering matching that applied to full-length reads could not be performed. To assign V/J genes and CDR3, sequences were annotated using PyIR, a Python wrapper for IgBLAST v1.9, with IMGT germline references. Reads with weak V/J assignments (E-value above 1e-6), missing CDR3, stop codons, out-of-frame junctions, or ambiguous translated residues were removed. V3J clonotypes were defined as sequences sharing the same inferred V gene, J gene, and CDR3 amino acid sequence. Percentage overlap between repertoires was calculated by dividing the number of shared unique clonotypes by the size of the smaller repertoire. RTK rarefaction, the Chao1 estimator, and Recon v2.1 estimates of unobserved clonotypes were used to assess repertoire richness. Generation probabilities were computed with OLGA for all TCRbeta clonotypes obtained by the gDNA method from several donors. Held by TCRdb, this immuneACCESS table contains in-frame sequences only and omits some clones. Under half of the omission traces to an unresolved V gene where checked; the cause of the rest is unknown. That table furnishes V, J and clone size, whereas the DNA furnished D and trimming. The sample table holds fewer than 3 million clones, of which roughly 90% were seen once. About 0.41% of the sample belongs to the ten largest clones.

The donors were healthy, HIV-negative adults with no recently reported acute infections or vaccinations. Only Caucasian adults living in Nashville, Tennessee, USA were represented among the donors. CD4+ T cells were enriched by magnetic negative selection; naive cells were then positively selected on CD45RA, and the negative fraction formed the memory subset. Blood was collected by leukapheresis, and PBMCs were isolated by Ficoll-Histopaque density gradient centrifugation and then cryopreserved in liquid nitrogen vapor phase. Analytical flow cytometry was used to check the purity and quantity of every magnetically sorted T cell population. Genomic DNA was isolated from every sorted fraction and measured by UV absorbance on a Nanodrop 2000c. The sample comes from a study of shared clonotypes between healthy human individuals (dated by TCRdb to 2020 to 2022). A note on the overall study: The cohort included three men and a couple of women between 18 and 49 years of age. For each donor, CD4 naive and CD4 memory were each run on three plates, CD8 naive on two plates, and CD8 memory on one plate. The study deeply sequenced blood TCR repertoires of five healthy adults to estimate repertoire size and the extent of clonotype sharing between individuals. Libraries were prepared and TCR repertoires were sequenced by different laboratories using diverse techniques, in order to increase sequencing depth and limit assay-specific biases. Per donor, leukapheresis produced somewhere between about 0.85 and 10 billion PBMCs. Study-level results and caveats: The genetic and exposure-history diversity represented was limited by the small number of donors. Sampling was limited to blood, and TCR repertoires in tissue likely differ from TCR repertoires in blood. Based on pairwise subsampling, the degree of clonotype sharing among donors was expected to be affected by sequencing depth. Larger estimated clonotype richness was generally found for naive subsets than for memory subsets. Compared with non-shared clonotypes, clonotypes shared by all four sorted-subset donors had higher generation probabilities. Rarefaction of sorted-subset datasets indicated incomplete sequencing despite the large sequencing depth. Sharing across a few donors was observed for about 5% of naive CD4, under 4% of naive CD8, 2.3% of memory CD4, and roughly 0.43% of memory CD8 clonotypes.

V is shortened by 3 bases, J by 5 bases, and the region joining them spans 18 bases. CDR1 and CDR2 are read off the germline V gene as SGDLS and YYNGEE. The CDR3 goes from the cysteine to the phenylalanine over 15 residues. The DNA shown is the 45-base CDR3, in frame from base 1. Sequencing used naive CD4+ T cells from PBMCs. The sample's cell subset or site, from its label and the paper: CD45RA+ positively selected. The chain is assembled from TRBV9 and TRBJ2-7; TRBD1 is perhaps the D gene, given 6 matching bases. The source of this sequence is a man aged 18 to 35 in good health. Some clones in this sample may be carry-over from other donors' samples. The CDR3 in this case is CASSARTVVSDEQYF. The DNA sequence follows: TGTGCCAGCAGCGCCAGGACAGTTGTTAGCGACGAGCAGTACTTC.